This TCR beta chain is from a study of blood T cell repertoires in COVID-19. Study at large: The United States, Italy and Spain were the sources of the acute and convalescent COVID-19 samples. Sample material is recorded as cDNA or gDNA derived from T cells, B-cell-depleted T cells, or PBMCs.

Authors' analysis steps: Amplification of reference gene primers provided the estimated nucleated cell counts. Assay: immunoSEQ multiplex PCR; the TCRdb copy retains only in-frame clones and omits some. V and J calls and clone size are those listed in that table; D and trimming were worked out from the DNA. The sample includes roughly 140,000 clones, 65% to 85% of them seen just once. The CDR3 covers 12 residues. The junction had 6 bases not matched to a gene; V was cut back by 5 bases and J by 10 bases. The chain combines TRBV12-3 or TRBV12-4 with TRBJ1-1, with 8 bases fitting TRBD1. The receptor's source is a man aged 60-69 years with active or convalescent COVID-19. Sequencing was done on a sample of peripheral blood. The CDR3 loop is CASSRDRQAAFF. The CDR3 nucleotides read TGTGCCAGCAGTCGGGACAGGCAGGCAGCTTTCTTT.